A selection of T cell receptor beta chains follows, all from one sample in a study of blood T cells in healthy people across ages. TCRdb independently ran MiXCR on the 5' RACE reads; one entry per CDR3 protein. The data show fewer than 900,000 distinct CDR3 sequences, roughly 50% seen once. Sequenced: blood. These receptors all come from a woman aged 55-69 years in good health. CDR3s include the opening cysteine and the closing phenylalanine or tryptophan. A D gene is named only where the DNA matches it firmly. Size is stated for part of the rows, as once, few or many counts, or as a class when the clone is expanded.

TRBV12-3/TRBV12-4	TRBJ1-2	NA	12	NA	CASSGTNYGYTF	TGTGCCAGCAGCGGCACTAACTATGGCTACACCTTC
TRBV7-2	TRBJ2-7	NA	15	NA	CASSRLGSPYNEQYF	TGTGCCAGCAGCCGTCTGGGTTCGCCCTACAATGAGCAGTACTTC
TRBV28	TRBJ2-7	NA	15	TRBD2	CASSSVRGGAYEQYF	TGTGCCAGCAGCTCGGTCCGGGGAGGGGCCTACGAGCAGTACTTC
TRBV4-2	TRBJ1-6	few	21	NA	CASSQKTGNRERSSYNSPLHF	TGTGCCAGCAGCCAGAAGACAGGTAACAGGGAACGGAGCTCCTATAATTCACCCCTCCACTTT
TRBV7-7	TRBJ2-1	NA	15	TRBD2	CASSPGTSVYNEQFF	TGTGCTAGCAGCCCCGGGACTAGCGTCTACAATGAGCAGTTCTTC
TRBV29-1	TRBJ1-1	NA	14	TRBD1	CSVEGQGLVTEAFF	TGCAGCGTTGAGGGACAGGGGTTGGTCACTGAAGCTTTCTTT
TRBV9	TRBJ2-3	few	15	NA	CASSPQPTSTDTQYF	TGTGCCAGCAGCCCCCAGCCGACAAGCACAGATACGCAGTATTTT
TRBV20-1	TRBJ1-1	few	11	NA	CSAFMNTEAFF	TGCAGTGCTTTTATGAACACTGAAGCTTTCTTT
TRBV3-1	TRBJ2-3	NA	13	NA	CASSHKRLDTQYF	TGTGCCAGCAGCCATAAGCGCTTAGATACGCAGTATTTT
TRBV30	TRBJ1-5	NA	12	NA	CAGSLGSQPQHF	TGTGCCGGGAGTCTGGGGAGTCAGCCCCAGCATTTT
TRBV28	TRBJ2-7	NA	16	TRBD1	CASSLPRDRASYEQYF	TGTGCCAGCAGTTTGCCGAGGGACAGGGCTTCCTACGAGCAGTACTTC
TRBV28	TRBJ1-4	NA	14	NA	CAGSWGSTNEKLFF	TGTGCCGGCAGTTGGGGGTCAACTAATGAAAAACTGTTTTTT
TRBV7-8	TRBJ2-4	NA	19	TRBD2	CASSSNTLAGPPGENIQYF	TGTGCCAGCAGCTCAAATACATTAGCGGGGCCTCCGGGAGAAAACATTCAGTACTTC
TRBV4-3	TRBJ2-1	NA	15	TRBD2	CASSVELAGYKEQFF	TGCGCCAGCAGCGTAGAACTAGCGGGATACAAGGAGCAGTTCTTC
TRBV9	TRBJ2-1	few	15	NA	CASSVASDSYNEQFF	TGTGCCAGCAGCGTAGCCAGCGATAGCTACAATGAGCAGTTCTTC
TRBV7-8	TRBJ1-6	few	18	NA	CASSLTGTASSYNSPLHF	TGTGCCAGCAGCTTAACTGGGACGGCGAGCTCCTATAATTCACCCCTCCACTTT
TRBV14	TRBJ2-7	NA	16	NA	CASSQGAGTWVGEQYF	TGTGCCAGCAGCCAGGGGGCCGGGACTTGGGTCGGCGAGCAGTACTTC
TRBV10-3	TRBJ2-7	NA	14	TRBD1	CAIGGTGNAYEQYF	TGTGCCATCGGTGGGACAGGGAATGCCTACGAGCAGTACTTC
TRBV9	TRBJ1-2	NA	17	NA	CASNKSPGEGSDYGYTF	TGTGCCAGCAACAAAAGCCCCGGGGAGGGGTCGGACTATGGCTACACCTTC
TRBV18	TRBJ2-2	NA	12	NA	CASSPPTRELFF	TGTGCCAGCTCACCACCTACTAGGGAGCTGTTTTTT
TRBV2	TRBJ2-1	NA	11	NA	CASRLSNEQFF	TGTGCCAGCAGACTATCCAATGAGCAGTTCTTC
TRBV9	TRBJ2-5	few	14	NA	CASSPAGQQETQYF	TGTGCCAGCAGCCCCGCCGGACAGCAAGAGACCCAGTACTTC
TRBV4-2	TRBJ2-1	NA	17	TRBD2	CASSRQTLAGGPGEQFF	TGTGCCAGCAGCCGCCAAACACTAGCGGGAGGGCCGGGTGAGCAGTTCTTC
TRBV6-2/TRBV6-3	TRBJ2-7	NA	15	NA	CASSYSPGSRYEQYF	TGTGCCAGCAGTTACTCGCCAGGGTCCCGCTACGAGCAGTACTTC
TRBV9	TRBJ2-5	NA	15	NA	CANSFSGGSLETQYF	TGTGCCAACAGCTTTAGTGGGGGGTCGCTAGAGACCCAGTACTTC
TRBV7-9	TRBJ2-1	NA	12	NA	CASGREDNEQFF	TGTGCCAGCGGCAGGGAAGACAATGAGCAGTTCTTC
TRBV29-1	TRBJ1-1	few	14	NA	CSTNSGIWNTEAFF	TGCAGCACCAACTCCGGAATATGGAACACTGAAGCTTTCTTT
TRBV5-1	TRBJ2-1	NA	14	TRBD2	CASSNGREYNEQFF	TGCGCCAGCAGCAACGGGCGGGAGTACAATGAGCAGTTCTTC
TRBV5-1	TRBJ2-3	NA	15	NA	CASSQDYIRGDTQYF	TGCGCCAGCAGCCAGGACTACATCCGCGGAGATACGCAGTATTTT
TRBV5-6	TRBJ2-1	many	16	TRBD2	CASSLILAGAYNEQFF	TGTGCCAGCAGCTTGATCCTAGCGGGGGCCTACAATGAGCAGTTCTTC
TRBV15	TRBJ2-4	NA	16	NA	CATSRALRGTKNIQYF	TGTGCCACCAGCAGAGCCTTAAGAGGAACCAAAAACATTCAGTACTTC
TRBV7-6	TRBJ1-1	NA	15	NA	CASSLGPSLNTEAFF	TGTGCCAGCAGCTTAGGTCCAAGCTTGAACACTGAAGCTTTCTTT
TRBV28	TRBJ2-3	NA	16	NA	CASSPGGQRAEDTQYF	TGTGCCAGCAGCCCCGGAGGGCAAAGGGCGGAAGATACGCAGTATTTT
TRBV6-5	TRBJ2-5	NA	15	TRBD1	CASSRPGTGVNEQYF	TGTGCCAGCAGCCGCCCAGGGACAGGGGTAAATGAGCAGTACTTC
TRBV5-6	TRBJ2-1	NA	14	NA	CASSFVRGYNEQFF	TGTGCCAGCAGCTTCGTGCGTGGATACAATGAGCAGTTCTTC
TRBV20-1	TRBJ2-1	NA	16	TRBD2	CSARDSTSGIYNEQFF	TGCAGTGCTAGAGACTCGACTAGCGGGATTTACAATGAGCAGTTCTTC
TRBV11-2	TRBJ2-5	NA	14	TRBD2	CASSRGTRKETQYF	TGTGCCAGCAGCCGGGGGACTAGAAAAGAGACCCAGTACTTC
TRBV20-1	TRBJ2-5	few	14	NA	CSAREGLKKETQYF	TGCAGTGCTAGAGAGGGTCTGAAAAAAGAGACCCAGTACTTC
TRBV10-3	TRBJ2-3	NA	14	TRBD2	CAITRAGNTDTQYF	TGTGCCATCACCCGAGCGGGGAACACAGATACGCAGTATTTT
TRBV9	TRBJ2-7	NA	16	TRBD1	CASSAGGTGVFYEQYF	TGTGCCAGCAGCGCCGGAGGGACAGGGGTCTTCTACGAGCAGTACTTC
TRBV7-9	TRBJ2-5	NA	15	NA	CASSFSRGGKETQYF	TGTGCCAGCAGCTTTAGCCGGGGAGGCAAAGAGACCCAGTACTTC
TRBV7-9	TRBJ2-5	many	16	TRBD2	CASSPGRGVRQETQYF	TGTGCCAGCAGCCCCGGGCGGGGGGTTCGCCAAGAGACCCAGTACTTC
TRBV12-3/TRBV12-4	TRBJ2-1	few	17	TRBD2	CASSSEPRLAGVAEQFF	TGTGCCAGCAGTTCCGAGCCTCGACTAGCGGGAGTGGCTGAGCAGTTCTTC
TRBV2	TRBJ2-5	once	12	NA	CASIFGQETQYF	TGTGCCAGCATATTCGGTCAAGAGACCCAGTACTTC
TRBV7-2	TRBJ2-5	once	13	NA	CASSFRTTGEQYF	TGTGCCAGCAGCTTCCGGACTACTGGGGAGCAGTACTTC
TRBV28	TRBJ2-3	NA	16	NA	CASSFLRGVGTDTQYF	TGTGCCAGCAGTTTCCTGCGTGGGGTTGGCACAGATACGCAGTATTTT
TRBV9	TRBJ1-2	NA	15	NA	CASSVGLGLSYGNTF	TGTGCCAGCAGCGTCGGGCTTGGTTTGAGCTATGGCAACACCTTC
TRBV29-1	TRBJ2-3	NA	13	NA	CSAERTVQDTQYF	TGCAGCGCGGAGCGAACGGTTCAAGATACGCAGTATTTT
TRBV27	TRBJ2-7	NA	15	NA	CASSLGLPSYNEQYF	TGTGCCAGCAGTCTGGGACTTCCTTCCTACAATGAGCAGTACTTC
TRBV4-1	TRBJ1-1	NA	14	NA	CASRSPGAGTEAFF	TGCGCCAGCAGAAGCCCGGGGGCTGGCACTGAAGCTTTCTTT
TRBV7-2	TRBJ2-3	NA	12	NA	CASSSYGGTQYF	TGTGCCAGCAGCTCTTATGGGGGTACGCAGTATTTT
TRBV10-3	TRBJ1-2	once	16	TRBD1	CAISIASPGTGKGYTF	TGTGCCATCAGTATCGCCTCCCCCGGGACAGGGAAGGGCTACACCTTC
TRBV7-9	TRBJ2-7	few	13	TRBD2	CASSPWTSNEQYF	TGTGCCAGCAGCCCCTGGACTAGCAACGAGCAGTACTTC
TRBV7-2	TRBJ2-5	NA	16	TRBD2	CASSPAGVGGQETQYF	TGTGCCAGCAGCCCTGCGGGAGTGGGAGGCCAAGAGACCCAGTACTTC
TRBV20-1	TRBJ2-5	few	15	NA	CSAYPVGTKRETQYF	TGCAGTGCCTACCCAGTCGGGACAAAGAGAGAGACCCAGTACTTC
TRBV24-1	TRBJ2-7	NA	16	NA	CATSDSRAYDTYEQYF	TGTGCCACCAGTGACAGTCGGGCATACGATACCTACGAGCAGTACTTC
TRBV18	TRBJ1-1	NA	16	NA	CASSPTAGSLTTEAFF	TGTGCCAGCTCCCCCACCGCGGGTTCCTTGACGACTGAAGCTTTCTTT